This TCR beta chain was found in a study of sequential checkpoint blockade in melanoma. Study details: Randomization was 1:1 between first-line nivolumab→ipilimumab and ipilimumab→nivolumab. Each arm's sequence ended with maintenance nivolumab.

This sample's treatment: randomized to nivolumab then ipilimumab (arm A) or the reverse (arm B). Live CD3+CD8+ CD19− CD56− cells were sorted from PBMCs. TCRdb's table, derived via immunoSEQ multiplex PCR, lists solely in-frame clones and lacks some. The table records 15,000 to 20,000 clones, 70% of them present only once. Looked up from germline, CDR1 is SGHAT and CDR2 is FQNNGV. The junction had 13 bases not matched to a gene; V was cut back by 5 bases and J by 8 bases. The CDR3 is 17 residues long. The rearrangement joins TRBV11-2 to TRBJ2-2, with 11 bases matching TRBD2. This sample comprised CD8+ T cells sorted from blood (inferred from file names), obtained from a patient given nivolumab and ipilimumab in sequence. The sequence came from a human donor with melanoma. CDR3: CASSLNPTSGIMGELFF. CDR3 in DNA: TGTGCCAGCAGCCTAAACCCGACTAGCGGGATTATGGGGGAGCTGTTTTTT.